The rows below give T cell receptor beta chains drawn from one sample of a study of cytomegalovirus exposure and HLA in healthy donors. Repertoires were generated with immunoSEQ multiplex PCR, while TCRdb's copy carries only in-frame clones and drops some. The repertoire has around 190,000 clones, around 79% of them found once; the top ten carry 1.6%. Sequenced: PBMCs. These receptors came from a woman between 45 and 65 years old in good health and CMV-seronegative. Both conserved end residues are part of each CDR3. Fields, in order: V gene, CDR3 length, clone size, J gene, D gene, CDR3 DNA, CDR3 protein. The D gene is left open where the match is weak. Size tells how often a clone was seen (once, few, many) or the class of an expanded clone, and some rows leave it out.

TRBV29-1	13	-	TRBJ2-3	-	TGCAGCGTTGTAGGGGGGGTTACAGATACGCAGTATTTT	CSVVGGVTDTQYF
TRBV7-8	14	-	TRBJ2-1	-	TGTGCCAGCAGCGCGTTTGGGGGCCGGAATGAGCAGTTCTTC	CASSAFGGRNEQFF
TRBV2	16	-	TRBJ2-3	TRBD1	TGTGCCAGCAGGCTACTGCGACAGGGGAGGACAGATACGCAGTATTTT	CASRLLRQGRTDTQYF
TRBV7-9	17	-	TRBJ2-2	TRBD2	TGTGCCAGCAGCCCTGTCGGGGGGATAACGAACACCGGGGAGCTGTTTTTT	CASSPVGGITNTGELFF
TRBV5-1	15	-	TRBJ2-5	TRBD2	TGCGCCAGCAGCCGCGAAGGGACTATTCAAGAGACCCAGTACTTC	CASSREGTIQETQYF
TRBV2	12	-	TRBJ2-5	-	TGTGCCAGCGGGGAAGGGGCAGAGACCCAGTACTTC	CASGEGAETQYF
TRBV29-1	13	-	TRBJ1-2	TRBD1	TGCAGCGTTGATGGACAGGGGAACTATGGCTACACCTTC	CSVDGQGNYGYTF
TRBV5-6	15	few	TRBJ1-1	-	TGTGCCAGCAGCTCATGGGGGGGGTGGGACACTGAAGCTTTCTTT	CASSSWGGWDTEAFF
TRBV9	16	-	TRBJ2-5	TRBD1	TGTGCCAGCAGCGCGAGGGGGACAGGGGCCCAAGAGACCCAGTACTTC	CASSARGTGAQETQYF
TRBV6-1	15	once	TRBJ2-1	-	TGTGCCAGCAATACTGGCAGGGGGGCCTACAATGAGCAGTTCTTC	CASNTGRGAYNEQFF
TRBV11-2	17	-	TRBJ2-7	TRBD1	TGTGCCAGCAGCTTAGATGGTCGGGACAGGGTCAGGAACGAGCAGTACTTC	CASSLDGRDRVRNEQYF
TRBV4-2	16	-	TRBJ2-3	-	TGTGCCAGCAGCCAAGTTGGGGGAGGTAACCCAGATACGCAGTATTTT	CASSQVGGGNPDTQYF
TRBV29-1	12	-	TRBJ1-4	-	TGCAGCGCCCTGGGGGGTAGTGAAAAACTGTTTTTT	CSALGGSEKLFF
TRBV18	17	-	TRBJ1-1	TRBD1	TGTGCCAGCTCTCGGACAGGGGAGGGGTGGGTGAACACTGAAGCTTTCTTT	CASSRTGEGWVNTEAFF
TRBV4-1	13	few	TRBJ2-1	-	TGCGCCAGCAGCCAAGATCCGGGTTATGAGCAGTTCTTC	CASSQDPGYEQFF
TRBV6-5	14	few	TRBJ2-7	TRBD2	TGTGCCAGCAGCCGGGTAGCGGGGAGCTACGAGCAGTACTTC	CASSRVAGSYEQYF
TRBV5-1	16	-	TRBJ2-6	-	TGCGCCAGCAGCTTGGCCGGGAGCTCTGGGGCCAACGTCCTGACTTTC	CASSLAGSSGANVLTF
TRBV9	15	-	TRBJ1-1	-	TGTGCCAGCAGCGCCCGACAGGATGTAAACACTGAAGCTTTCTTT	CASSARQDVNTEAFF
TRBV20-1	11	-	TRBJ1-2	TRBD1	TGCAGTGCAACCACAGGGGACGGCTACACCTTC	CSATTGDGYTF
TRBV28	15	-	TRBJ2-3	TRBD2	TGTGCCAGCAGTCCCCGTGGCAGCGGGACGGATACGCAGTATTTT	CASSPRGSGTDTQYF
TRBV11-1	14	-	TRBJ2-2	-	TGTGCCAGCAGCTCTACCGCTGTGGCCGGGGAGCTGTTTTTT	CASSSTAVAGELFF
TRBV7-9	13	-	TRBJ1-1	-	TGTTCCAGCAGCTTCTCCGGGAACACTGAAGCTTTCTTT	CSSSFSGNTEAFF
TRBV10-3	15	-	TRBJ2-3	TRBD2	TGTGCCATCAGTCCTATAGCGGGGGTCACAGATACGCAGTATTTT	CAISPIAGVTDTQYF
TRBV9	15	-	TRBJ2-1	-	TGTGCCAGCAGCGTTCAGGGGACTAAAGACAATGAGCAGTTCTTC	CASSVQGTKDNEQFF
TRBV7-9	17	-	TRBJ2-6	-	TGTGCCAGCAGTTGGGCAGGGCCGAGCTCTGGGGCCAACGTCCTGACTTTC	CASSWAGPSSGANVLTF
TRBV19	13	few	TRBJ1-1	TRBD1	TGTGCCAGTAGTATTCCCTCGACAGGGTGGGCTTTCTTT	CASSIPSTGWAFF
TRBV28	15	once	TRBJ1-1	TRBD1	TGTGCCAGCAGTTTTTATGGTGGGACAGCTGGGTGGGCTTTCTTT	CASSFYGGTAGWAFF
TRBV9	16	-	TRBJ2-1	TRBD2	TGTGCCAGCAGCGTAGGGACTAGCGGGGCGATCAATGAGCAGTTCTTC	CASSVGTSGAINEQFF
TRBV15	14	-	TRBJ2-1	TRBD1	TGTGCCACCAGCAGGCGGACAGGGAAGAATGAGCAGTTCTTC	CATSRRTGKNEQFF
TRBV18	12	-	TRBJ2-5	-	TGTGCCAGCTCCCTCAGTACAGAGACCCAGTACTTC	CASSLSTETQYF